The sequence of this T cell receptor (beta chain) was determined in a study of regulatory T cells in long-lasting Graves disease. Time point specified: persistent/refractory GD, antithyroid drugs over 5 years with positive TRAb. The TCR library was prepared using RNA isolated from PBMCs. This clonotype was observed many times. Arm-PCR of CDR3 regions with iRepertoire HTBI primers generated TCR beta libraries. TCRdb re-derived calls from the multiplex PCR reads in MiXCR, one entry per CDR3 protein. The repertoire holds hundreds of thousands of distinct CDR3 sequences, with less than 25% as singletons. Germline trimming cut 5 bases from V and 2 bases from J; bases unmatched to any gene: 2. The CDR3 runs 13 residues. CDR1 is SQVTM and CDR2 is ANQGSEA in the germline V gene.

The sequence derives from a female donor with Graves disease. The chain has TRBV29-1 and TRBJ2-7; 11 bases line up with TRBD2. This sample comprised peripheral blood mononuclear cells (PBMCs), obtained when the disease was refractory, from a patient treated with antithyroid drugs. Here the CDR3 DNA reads TGCAGCGTTTTTAGCGGGAGGGCCTACGAGCAGTACTTC. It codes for CSVFSGRAYEQYF.